This is a list of T cell receptor beta chains from one sample in a study of cytotoxic CD8 clonotypes in ibrutinib-treated CLL. Using immunoSEQ multiplex PCR, the repertoire was profiled, and TCRdb retains in-frame clones only, with some absent. The sample contains about 85,000 clones, roughly 80% of which appear only once. The material was PBMCs, obtained after 12 months of ibrutinib treatment. All receptors derive from a human donor with chronic lymphocytic leukemia. Each CDR3 is given with its conserved first and last residue. The D gene is left open where the match is weak. Size is omitted from some rows. Given values are once, few, many or a class for expanded clones.

J,V,size,length,D,DNA,CDR3
TRBJ2-2,TRBV7-3,few,13,NA,TGTGCCAGCAGCTTTCCGGACCGCGGGGAGCTGTTTTTT,CASSFPDRGELFF
TRBJ2-2,TRBV27,NA,20,TRBD1,TGTGCCAGCAGTTTATCGCGGGACAGGCCCTTGGCCTTGGACACCGGGGAGCTGTTTTTT,CASSLSRDRPLALDTGELFF
TRBJ2-7,TRBV10-3,NA,12,NA,TGTGCCATCAGTGAGAAAAGCTACGAGCAGTACTTC,CAISEKSYEQYF
TRBJ1-5,TRBV4-2,NA,16,NA,TGTGCCAGCAGCCCCGATGGGCCCTGGGGGGGCAGGCCCCAGCATTTT,CASSPDGPWGGRPQHF
TRBJ2-2,TRBV7-8,few,18,TRBD2,TGTGCCAGCAGCCCCCACCGGCTAGCGGGAGTGGTCGGCGGGGAGCTGTTTTTT,CASSPHRLAGVVGGELFF
TRBJ1-3,TRBV18,few,16,TRBD1,TGTGCCAGCTCACCATTGTCACAGGGGTTTGGAAACACCATATATTTT,CASSPLSQGFGNTIYF
TRBJ2-2,TRBV7-2,NA,18,TRBD2,TGTGCCAGCAGCTTTGGGGCTAGCGGGGGGCCGAACACCGGGGAGCTGTTTTTT,CASSFGASGGPNTGELFF
TRBJ1-5,TRBV7-9,NA,14,NA,TGTGCCAGCAGCCCGGGGGGGGGCAATCAGCCCCAGCATTTT,CASSPGGGNQPQHF
TRBJ2-5,TRBV7-2,once,15,TRBD2,TGTGCCAGCAGCTTGGGAGTACTAGCGGGAGAGACCCAGTACTTC,CASSLGVLAGETQYF
TRBJ1-3,TRBV7-2,NA,16,NA,TGTGCCAGCAGCGCATACGTGGGGGCGGATGGAAACACCATATATTTT,CASSAYVGADGNTIYF
TRBJ1-2,TRBV18,few,13,NA,TGTGCCAGCTCCCCGGGGGGTGACTATGGCTACACCTTC,CASSPGGDYGYTF
TRBJ1-1,TRBV11-2,few,13,NA,TGTGCCACCGGTCTGATGGAGGACACTGAAGCTTTCTTT,CATGLMEDTEAFF
TRBJ2-3,TRBV6-6,NA,16,NA,TGTGCCAGCAGGGGCCCACCCGGGGGCAGCACAGATACGCAGTATTTT,CASRGPPGGSTDTQYF
TRBJ2-5,TRBV6-5,NA,14,TRBD2,TGTGCCAGCAGTTACTCGGCGGGGGGGGAGACCCAGTACTTC,CASSYSAGGETQYF
TRBJ2-6,TRBV6-5,few,15,NA,TGTGCCAGCAGGGTCAGGGGCTCTGGGGCCAACGTCCTGACTTTC,CASRVRGSGANVLTF